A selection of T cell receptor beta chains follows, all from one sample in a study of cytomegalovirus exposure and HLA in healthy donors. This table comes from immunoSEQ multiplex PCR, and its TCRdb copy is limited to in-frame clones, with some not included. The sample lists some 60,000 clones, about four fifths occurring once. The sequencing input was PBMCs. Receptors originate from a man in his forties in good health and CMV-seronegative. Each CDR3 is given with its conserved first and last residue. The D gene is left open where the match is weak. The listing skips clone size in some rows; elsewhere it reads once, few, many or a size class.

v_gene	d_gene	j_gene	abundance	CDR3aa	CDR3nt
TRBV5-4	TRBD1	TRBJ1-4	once	CASSYLPGQGAKLFF	TGTGCCAGCAGCTACCTACCGGGACAGGGGGCAAAACTGTTTTTT
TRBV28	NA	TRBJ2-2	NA	CASSRLGHNTGELFF	TGTGCCAGCAGCCGGCTGGGACACAACACCGGGGAGCTGTTTTTT
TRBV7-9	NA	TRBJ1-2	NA	CASSHMSGGAYGYTF	TGTGCCAGCAGCCACATGTCGGGGGGGGCCTATGGCTACACCTTC
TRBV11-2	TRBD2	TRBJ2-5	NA	CASSPGTRGSGVETQYF	TGTGCCAGCAGCCCGGGTACTCGCGGTAGCGGGGTGGAGACCCAGTACTTC
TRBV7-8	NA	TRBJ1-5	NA	CASAREINSNQPQHF	TGTGCCAGCGCCCGTGAGATCAATAGCAATCAGCCCCAGCATTTT
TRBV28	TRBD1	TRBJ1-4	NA	CASQGAANEKLFF	TGTGCCAGCCAGGGGGCAGCTAATGAAAAACTGTTTTTT
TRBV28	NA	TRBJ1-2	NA	CASTLLRQASNYGYTF	TGTGCCAGCACCCTCCTTAGGCAGGCCTCTAACTATGGCTACACCTTC
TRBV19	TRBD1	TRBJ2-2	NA	CASSIPGQGPGELFF	TGTGCCAGTAGTATACCGGGACAGGGGCCCGGGGAGCTGTTTTTT
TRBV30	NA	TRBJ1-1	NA	CAWSPNGRMNTEAFF	TGTGCCTGGAGCCCAAACGGGAGGATGAACACTGAAGCTTTCTTT
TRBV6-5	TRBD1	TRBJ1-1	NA	CASSPGQGTEAFF	TGTGCCAGCAGTCCCGGACAGGGCACTGAAGCTTTCTTT
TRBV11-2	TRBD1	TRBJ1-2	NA	CASSLGTGEYGYTF	TGTGCCAGCAGCTTAGGGACAGGGGAATATGGCTACACCTTC
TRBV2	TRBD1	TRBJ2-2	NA	CASTLRLTGGGGELFF	TGTGCCAGCACCTTACGTCTGACAGGGGGTGGCGGGGAGCTGTTTTTT
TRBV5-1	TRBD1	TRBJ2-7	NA	CASSRDRVSSYEQYF	TGCGCCAGCAGCCGGGACAGAGTGAGCTCCTACGAGCAGTACTTC
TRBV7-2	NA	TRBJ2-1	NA	CASSARDNNEQFF	TGTGCCAGCAGCGCACGGGATAACAATGAGCAGTTCTTC
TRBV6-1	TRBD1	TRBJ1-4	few	CASSQGRTGDNEKLFF	TGTGCCAGCAGTCAAGGCCGGACAGGGGATAATGAAAAACTGTTTTTT
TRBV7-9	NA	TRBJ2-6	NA	CASSPYGRGAKANVLTF	TGTGCCAGCAGCCCCTACGGTCGGGGGGCTAAGGCCAACGTCCTGACTTTC
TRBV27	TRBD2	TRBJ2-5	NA	CASSLSGAGASMAQYF	TGTGCCAGCAGTTTATCTGGGGCGGGAGCCTCAATGGCCCAGTACTTC
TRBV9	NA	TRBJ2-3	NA	CASSVDKAHTQYF	TGTGCCAGCAGCGTCGACAAAGCCCATACGCAGTATTTT
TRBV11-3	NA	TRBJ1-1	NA	CASSLGRWMNTEAFF	TGTGCCAGCAGCTTAGGCAGGTGGATGAACACTGAAGCTTTCTTT
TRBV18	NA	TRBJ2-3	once	CASSPMTSTDTQYF	TGTGCCAGCTCACCTATGACTAGCACAGATACGCAGTATTTT
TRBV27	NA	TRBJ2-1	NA	CASSFWRGLNNEQFF	TGTGCCAGCAGTTTTTGGAGGGGGCTAAACAATGAGCAGTTCTTC
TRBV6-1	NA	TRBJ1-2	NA	CASQYAGDGYTF	TGTGCCAGCCAATACGCGGGGGACGGCTACACCTTC
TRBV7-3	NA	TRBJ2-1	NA	CASSLRGNRVGYNEQFF	TGTGCCAGCAGCCTTCGAGGGAACAGGGTTGGGTACAATGAGCAGTTCTTC
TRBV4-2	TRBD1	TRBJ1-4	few	CASSQPGQENEKLFF	TGTGCCAGCAGTCAACCGGGACAGGAAAATGAAAAACTGTTTTTT
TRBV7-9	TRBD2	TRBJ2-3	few	CASSGGSGGVTDTQYF	TGTGCCAGCAGCGGGGGTAGCGGGGGGGTCACAGATACGCAGTATTTT
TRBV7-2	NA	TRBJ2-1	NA	CASSLDGYRADEQFF	TGTGCCAGCAGCTTAGATGGGTACAGGGCAGATGAGCAGTTCTTC
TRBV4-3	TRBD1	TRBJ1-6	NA	CASSLGTDNSPLHF	TGCGCCAGCAGCTTAGGGACAGATAATTCACCCCTCCACTTT
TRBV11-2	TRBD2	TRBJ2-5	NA	CASSPPVSGGGETQYF	TGTGCCAGCAGCCCACCGGTCAGCGGGGGAGGGGAGACCCAGTACTTC
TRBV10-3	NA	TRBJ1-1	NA	CAIRTSIGQNTEAFF	TGTGCCATCAGGACATCAATCGGTCAGAACACTGAAGCTTTCTTT
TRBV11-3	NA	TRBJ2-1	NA	CASTLIFGSSYNEQFF	TGTGCCAGCACCCTGATTTTCGGGAGCTCCTACAATGAGCAGTTCTTC
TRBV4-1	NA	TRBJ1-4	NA	CASSQVIQGPNEKLFF	TGCGCCAGCAGCCAAGTTATACAGGGCCCTAATGAAAAACTGTTTTTT
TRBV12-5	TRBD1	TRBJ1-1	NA	CASGTDRLVNTEAFF	TGTGCTAGTGGCACGGACAGGTTGGTGAACACTGAAGCTTTCTTT
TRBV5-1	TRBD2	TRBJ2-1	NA	CASSSGLAGGHTSNEQFF	TGCGCCAGCAGCTCGGGACTAGCGGGGGGCCATACCTCAAATGAGCAGTTCTTC